The 12 T cell receptor beta chains below were found in one sample sequenced in a study of blood T cell repertoires in COVID-19. Only in-frame clones appear in the TCRdb table, and some are missing; sequencing was by immunoSEQ multiplex PCR. The sample comprises around 81,000 clones, roughly 84% of which are singletons, and 40% to 50% rests with the top ten. Sequencing used peripheral blood. These receptors were taken from an older man with acute or convalescent COVID-19.

The chain recombines TRBV7-2 with TRBJ2-7; D remains unclear. This CDR3 is 15 amino acids long. Germline values: CDR1 SGHTA, CDR2 FQGNSA. V was pared by 1 base and J by 7 bases, with 17 bases between. CDR3 sequence: CASSLDPAVPVEQYF. CDR3 nucleotides: TGTGCCAGCAGCTTAGATCCCGCAGTCCCCGTGGAGCAGTACTTC.

V and J are TRBV19 and TRBJ1-1, with a possible D match to TRBD1 (5 bases). This CDR3 comprises 17 residues. V was shortened by 8 bases and J by 1 base, with 23 bases between the two germline ends. The V gene's germline CDR1 is LNHDA and CDR2 SQIVND (reference sequence). The CDR3 loop is CASRNPGGGLGNTEAFF. CDR3 nucleotides: TGTGCCAGTCGGAACCCGGGGGGGGGACTCGGGAACACTGAAGCTTTCTTT.

The rearrangement links TRBV30 to TRBJ2-7; no firm D call. The CDR3 has 11 residues. In germline, CDR1 is GTSNPN, CDR2 SVGIG (reference sequence). Between the trimmed V and J ends, which lost 2 bases and 5 bases, there was a span of 7 bases. This CDR3 reads CAWSYSHEQYF. In DNA form, the CDR3 reads TGTGCCTGGAGTTACAGCCACGAGCAGTACTTC.

This clone has only one observation. The chain links TRBV6-5 to TRBJ2-3; 13 bases are a match to TRBD2. The trim removed 2 bases at V and 5 bases at J, leaving 4 bases unmatched. The CDR3 consists of 16 residues. In germline, CDR1 is MNHEY, CDR2 SVGAGI. CDR3 nucleotide sequence: TGTGCCAGCAGTTACGCGACTAGCGGGGGGTTAGATACGCAGTATTTT. Amino acids: CASSYATSGGLDTQYF.

The rearrangement joins TRBV7-9 to TRBJ1-2; 7 bases are a match to TRBD1. Per the germline V gene, CDR1 is SEHNR and CDR2 is FQNEAQ (reference sequence). The CDR3 extends over 14 amino acids. Losses at the gene ends were 1 base for V and 4 bases for J; bases not matched to a gene: 3. The DNA for the CDR3 is TGTGCCAGCAGCTTAGGGGCAGGGGGCTATGGCTACACCTTC. Its protein is CASSLGAGGYGYTF.

The chain is built from TRBV25-1 and TRBJ1-6, with 10 bases identical to TRBD1. V was clipped by 6 bases and J by 4 bases; unmatched bases: 6. The CDR3 extends over 16 amino acids. Germline-derived CDR1 and CDR2 are MGHDK and SYGVNS. The CDR3 nucleotides are TGTGCCAGCAGCCGACAGGGGGCCCTTTATAATTCACCCCTCCACTTT. It is translated as CASSRQGALYNSPLHF.

V and J are TRBV15 and TRBJ1-1; D is uncertain. Germline V lookup: CDR1 LNHNV, CDR2 YYDKDF (reference sequence). The CDR3 spans 16 residues. V lost 0 bases, J lost 4 bases, and 15 bases lay in between. CDR3 sequence: CATSRDRPGTATEAFF. The CDR3 DNA is TGTGCCACCAGCAGAGATAGGCCGGGTACGGCCACTGAAGCTTTCTTT.

CDR3 nucleotides: TGTGCCAGCAGCTTAGTCCAGGGGGCGGGGGATACGCAGTATTTT. Translating gives CASSLVQGAGDTQYF. This chain uses TRBV7-9 with TRBJ2-3; 8 bases agree with TRBD1. The germline V gene has CDR1 SEHNR and CDR2 FQNEAQ (reference sequence). This CDR3 region has 15 residues. V was clipped by 1 base and J by 6 bases; unmatched bases: 6.

V usage is TRBV27 and J usage is TRBJ2-1; D uncertain. Germline assignment: CDR1 MNHEY and CDR2 SMNVEV (reference sequence). The CDR3 extends over 12 amino acids. V dropped 1 base and J dropped 9 bases, with 7 bases sitting between them. Here the CDR3 reads CASSLFWAEQFF. DNA of the CDR3: TGTGCCAGCAGTTTATTTTGGGCTGAGCAGTTCTTC.

The chain employs TRBV5-1 and TRBJ2-5; 13 bases align to TRBD2. The CDR3 extends over 17 amino acids. V was pared by 4 bases and J by 5 bases, with 11 bases of the junction left unmatched. Germline V lookup: CDR1 SGHRS, CDR2 YFSETQ. DNA of the CDR3: TGCGCCAGCAGCCCGGGACTAGCGGGATCCGCCCGGGAGACCCAGTACTTC. This translates into CASSPGLAGSARETQYF. Full variable domain (missing parts from reference TRBV5-1 and TRBJ2-5): KAGVTQTPRYLIKTRGQQVTLSCSPISGHRSVSWYQQTPGQGLQFLFEYFSETQRNKGNFPGRFSGRQFSNSRSEMNVSTLELGDSALYLCASSPGLAGSARETQYFGPGTRLLVL.

The chain links TRBV11-2 to TRBJ1-4, with 7 bases fitting TRBD1. The CDR3 has 15 amino acids. Germline CDR1 and CDR2: SGHAT and FQNNGV. The trim removed 5 bases at V and 2 bases at J, leaving 5 bases unmatched. The CDR3 loop is CASSHPGQTNEKLFF. The CDR3 DNA sequence: TGTGCCAGCAGCCACCCGGGACAGACTAATGAAAAACTGTTTTTT.

The genes are TRBV12-3 or TRBV12-4 and TRBJ1-2, with 10 bases matching TRBD1. Trimming cost V 5 bases and J 6 bases; bases outside gene matches: 3. The CDR3 spans 13 residues. The CDR3: CASSRGTGDGYTF. The DNA of the CDR3 is TGTGCCAGCAGTCGTGGGACAGGGGATGGCTACACCTTC.